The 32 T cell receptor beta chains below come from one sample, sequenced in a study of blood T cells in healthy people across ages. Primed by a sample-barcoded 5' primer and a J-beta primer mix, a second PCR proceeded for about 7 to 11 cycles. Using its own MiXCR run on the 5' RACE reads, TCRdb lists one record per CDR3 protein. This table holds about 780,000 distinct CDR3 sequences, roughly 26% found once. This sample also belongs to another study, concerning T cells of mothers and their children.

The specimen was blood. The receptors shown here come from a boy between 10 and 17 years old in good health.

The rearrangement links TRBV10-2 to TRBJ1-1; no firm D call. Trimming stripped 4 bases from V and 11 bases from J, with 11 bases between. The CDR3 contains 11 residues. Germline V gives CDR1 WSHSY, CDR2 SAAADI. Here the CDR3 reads CASSGVGGAFF. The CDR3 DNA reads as TGCGCCAGCAGTGGGGTTGGTGGGGCTTTCTTT.

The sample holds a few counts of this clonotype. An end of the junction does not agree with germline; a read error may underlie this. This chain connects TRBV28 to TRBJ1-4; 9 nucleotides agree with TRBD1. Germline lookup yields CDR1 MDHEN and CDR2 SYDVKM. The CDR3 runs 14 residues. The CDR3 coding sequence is TGTGCCAGCAGTGGGGGACAGGGTAATGAAAGACTGTTTTTT. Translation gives CASSGGQGNERLFF.

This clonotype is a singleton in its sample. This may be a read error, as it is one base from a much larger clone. CDR3 in amino acids: CASSFQGHGYTF. The DNA for the CDR3 is TGTGCCAGCAGTTTCCAGGGGCATGGCTACACCTTC. The V and J genes are TRBV6-1 and TRBJ1-2, with a possible D match to TRBD1 (6 bases). The CDR3 covers 12 residues. Germline loops: CDR1 MNHNS, CDR2 SASEGT. Deletions cut 5 bases from V and 6 bases from J, with 10 bases between.

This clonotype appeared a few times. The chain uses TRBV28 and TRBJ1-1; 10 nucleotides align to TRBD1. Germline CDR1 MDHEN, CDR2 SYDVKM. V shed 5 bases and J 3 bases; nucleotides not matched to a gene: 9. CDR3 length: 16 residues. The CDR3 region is CASSGSSGQGYTEAFF. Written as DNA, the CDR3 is TGTGCCAGCAGTGGTAGCTCGGGACAGGGGTACACTGAAGCTTTCTTT.

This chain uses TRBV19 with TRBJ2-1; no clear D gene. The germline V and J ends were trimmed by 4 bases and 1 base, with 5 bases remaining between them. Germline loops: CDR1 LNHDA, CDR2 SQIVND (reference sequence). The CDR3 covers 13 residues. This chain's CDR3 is CASSKASYNEQFF. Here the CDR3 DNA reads TGTGCCAGTAGTAAGGCATCCTACAATGAGCAGTTCTTC.

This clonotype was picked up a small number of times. CDR3 sequence reads: CASSFRGLGQYF. The CDR3 coding sequence is TGCGCCAGCAGCTTCAGGGGCCTCGGGCAGTACTTC. The chain links TRBV5-1 to TRBJ2-1; D is possibly TRBD1 (6 bases). The J call could be wrong; TRBJ2-7 is a better fit for the DNA end. The CDR3 runs 12 residues. Germline CDR1 reads SGHRS; CDR2 reads YFSETQ.

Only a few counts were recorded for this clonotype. In DNA, the CDR3 is TGTGCCAGCAGCGCACTCTTGGGACAGACCTACAATGAGCAGTTCTTC. Translation gives CASSALLGQTYNEQFF. The chain recombines TRBV9 with TRBJ2-1, with 7 bases identical to TRBD1. The CDR3 is made up of 16 amino acids. After removal of 3 bases from V and 2 bases from J, the junction contained 8 bases not matched to a gene. From germline, CDR1 is SGDLS and CDR2 YYNGEE.

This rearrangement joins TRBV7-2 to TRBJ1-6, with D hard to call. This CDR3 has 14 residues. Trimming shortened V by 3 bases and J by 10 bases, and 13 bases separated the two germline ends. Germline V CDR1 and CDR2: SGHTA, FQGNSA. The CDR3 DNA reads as TGTGCCAGCAGCTTTGAGGGCATGAAATCACCCCTCCACTTT. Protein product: CASSFEGMKSPLHF.

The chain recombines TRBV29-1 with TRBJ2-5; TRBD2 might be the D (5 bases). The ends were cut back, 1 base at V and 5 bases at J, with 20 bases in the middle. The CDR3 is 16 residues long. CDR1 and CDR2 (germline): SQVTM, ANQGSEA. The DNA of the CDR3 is TGCAGCGTTGAAGGTCCGCGGACGGGATTGAGTGAGACCCAGTACTTC. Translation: CSVEGPRTGLSETQYF.

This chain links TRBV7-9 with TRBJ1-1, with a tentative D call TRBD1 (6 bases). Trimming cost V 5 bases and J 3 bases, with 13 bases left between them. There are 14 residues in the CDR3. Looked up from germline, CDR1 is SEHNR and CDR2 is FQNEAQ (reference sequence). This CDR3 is CASSTSTGYTEAFF. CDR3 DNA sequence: TGTGCCAGCAGCACCTCGACAGGTTACACTGAAGCTTTCTTT.

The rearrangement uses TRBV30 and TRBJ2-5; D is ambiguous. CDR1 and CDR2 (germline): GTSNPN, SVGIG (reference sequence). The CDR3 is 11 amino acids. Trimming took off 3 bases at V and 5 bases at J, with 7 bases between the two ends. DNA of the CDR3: TGTGCCTGGAGCATGAGGGAGACCCAGTACTTC. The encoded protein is CAWSMRETQYF.

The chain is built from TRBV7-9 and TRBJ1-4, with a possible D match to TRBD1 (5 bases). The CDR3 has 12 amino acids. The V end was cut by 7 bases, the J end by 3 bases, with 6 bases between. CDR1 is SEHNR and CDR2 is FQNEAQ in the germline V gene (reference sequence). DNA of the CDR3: TGTGCCAGCATACAGGCTAATGAAAAACTGTTTTTT. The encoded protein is CASIQANEKLFF. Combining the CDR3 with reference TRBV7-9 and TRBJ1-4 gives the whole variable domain DTGVSQNPRHKITKRGQNVTFRCDPISEHNRLYWYRQTLGQGPEFLTYFQNEAQLEKSRLLSDRFSAERPKGSFSTLEIQRTEQGDSAMYLCASIQANEKLFFGSGTQLSVL.

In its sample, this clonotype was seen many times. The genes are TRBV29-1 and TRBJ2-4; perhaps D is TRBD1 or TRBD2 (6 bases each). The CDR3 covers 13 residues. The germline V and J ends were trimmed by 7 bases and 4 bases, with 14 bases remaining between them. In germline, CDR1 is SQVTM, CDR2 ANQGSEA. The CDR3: CSGGDILKNIQYF. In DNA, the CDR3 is TGCAGCGGGGGGGACATACTAAAAAACATTCAGTACTTC. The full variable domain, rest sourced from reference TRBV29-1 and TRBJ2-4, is SAVISQKPSRDICQRGTSLTIQCQVDSQVTMMFWYRQQPGQSLTLIATANQGSEATYESGFVIDKFPISRPNLTFSTLTVSNMSPEDSSIYLCSGGDILKNIQYFGAGTRLSVL.

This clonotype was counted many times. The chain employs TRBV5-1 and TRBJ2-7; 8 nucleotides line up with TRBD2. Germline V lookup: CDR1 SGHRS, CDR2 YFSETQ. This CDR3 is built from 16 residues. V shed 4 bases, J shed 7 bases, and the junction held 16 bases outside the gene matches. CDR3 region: CASSPGGSGALREQYF. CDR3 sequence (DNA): TGCGCCAGCAGCCCCGGTGGTAGCGGGGCGCTAAGGGAGCAGTACTTC.

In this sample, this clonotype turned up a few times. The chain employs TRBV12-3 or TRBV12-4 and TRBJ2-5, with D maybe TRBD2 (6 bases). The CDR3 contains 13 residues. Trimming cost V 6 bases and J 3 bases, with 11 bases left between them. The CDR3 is CASRGLPKETQYF. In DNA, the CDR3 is TGTGCCAGCAGGGGACTCCCGAAAGAGACCCAGTACTTC.

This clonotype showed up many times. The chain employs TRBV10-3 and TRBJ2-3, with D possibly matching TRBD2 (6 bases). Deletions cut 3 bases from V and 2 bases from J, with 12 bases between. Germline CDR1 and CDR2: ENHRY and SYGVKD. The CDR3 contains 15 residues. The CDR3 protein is CAISEYSGLTDTQYF. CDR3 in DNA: TGTGCCATCAGTGAATATAGCGGACTCACAGATACGCAGTATTTT.

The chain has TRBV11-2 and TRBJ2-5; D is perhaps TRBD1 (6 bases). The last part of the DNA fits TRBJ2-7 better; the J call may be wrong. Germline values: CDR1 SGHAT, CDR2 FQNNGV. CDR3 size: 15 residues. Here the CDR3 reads CASSLEGQPYYEQYF. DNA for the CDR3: TGTGCCAGCAGCTTAGAAGGACAGCCGTACTACGAGCAGTACTTC.

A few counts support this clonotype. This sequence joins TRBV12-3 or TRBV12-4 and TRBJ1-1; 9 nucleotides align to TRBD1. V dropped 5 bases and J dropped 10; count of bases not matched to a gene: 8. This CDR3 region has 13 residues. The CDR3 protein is CASSGTGSVRAFF. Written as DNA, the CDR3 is TGTGCCAGCAGTGGGACAGGGAGCGTGAGAGCTTTCTTT.

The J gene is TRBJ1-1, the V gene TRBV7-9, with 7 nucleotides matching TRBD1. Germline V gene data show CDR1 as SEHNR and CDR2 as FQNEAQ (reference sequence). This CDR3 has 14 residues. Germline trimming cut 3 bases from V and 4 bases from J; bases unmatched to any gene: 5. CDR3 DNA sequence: TGTGCCAGCAGCTTCGAAACAGGGGTCACTGAAGCTTTCTTT. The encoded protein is CASSFETGVTEAFF.

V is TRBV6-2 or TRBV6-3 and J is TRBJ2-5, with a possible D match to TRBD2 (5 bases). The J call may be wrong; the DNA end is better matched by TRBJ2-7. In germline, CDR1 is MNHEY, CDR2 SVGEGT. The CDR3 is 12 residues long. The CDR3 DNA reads TGTGCCAGCAGGGAGGTAGGGTACGAGCAGTACTTC. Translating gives CASREVGYEQYF.

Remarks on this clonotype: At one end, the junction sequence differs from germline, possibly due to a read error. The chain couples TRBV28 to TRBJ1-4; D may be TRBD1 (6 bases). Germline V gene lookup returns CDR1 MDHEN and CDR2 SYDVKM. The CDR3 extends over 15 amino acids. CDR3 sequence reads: CASSLADRLNERLFF. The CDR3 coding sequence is TGTGCCAGCAGTTTAGCAGACAGGCTGAATGAAAGACTGTTTTTT. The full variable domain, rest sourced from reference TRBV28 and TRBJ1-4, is DVKVTQSSRYLVKRTGEKVFLECVQDMDHENMFWYRQDPGLGLRLIYFSYDVKMKEKGDIPEGYSVSREKKERFSLILESASTNQTSMYLCASSLADRLNERLFFGSGTQLSVL.

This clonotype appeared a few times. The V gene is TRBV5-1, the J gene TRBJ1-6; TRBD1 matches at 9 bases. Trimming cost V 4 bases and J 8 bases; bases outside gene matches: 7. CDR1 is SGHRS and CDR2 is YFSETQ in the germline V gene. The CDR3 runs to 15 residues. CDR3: CASSPTGQGHSPLHF. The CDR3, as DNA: TGCGCCAGCAGCCCTACGGGACAGGGCCATTCACCCCTCCACTTT.

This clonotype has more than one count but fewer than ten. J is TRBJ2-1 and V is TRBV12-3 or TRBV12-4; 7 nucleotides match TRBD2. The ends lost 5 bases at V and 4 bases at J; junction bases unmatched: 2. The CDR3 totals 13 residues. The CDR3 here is CASSRGVYNEQFF. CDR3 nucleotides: TGTGCCAGCAGTCGGGGGGTATACAATGAGCAGTTCTTC.

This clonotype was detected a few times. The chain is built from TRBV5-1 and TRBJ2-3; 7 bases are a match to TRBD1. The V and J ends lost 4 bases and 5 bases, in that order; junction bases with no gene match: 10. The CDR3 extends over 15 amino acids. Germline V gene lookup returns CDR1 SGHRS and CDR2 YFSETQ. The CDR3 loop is CASSVTGVGQDTQYF. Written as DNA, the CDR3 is TGCGCCAGCAGCGTCACAGGGGTGGGTCAAGATACGCAGTATTTT.

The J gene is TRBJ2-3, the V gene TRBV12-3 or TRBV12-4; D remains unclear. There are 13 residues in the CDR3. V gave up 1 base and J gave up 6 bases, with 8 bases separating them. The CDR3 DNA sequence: TGTGCCAGCAGTTTAGTCAGCTCGGATACGCAGTATTTT. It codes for CASSLVSSDTQYF.

CDR3 bases: TGCGCCAGCACCAGGACAGGCCTTATGAACACTGAAGCTTTCTTT. Amino acid sequence: CASTRTGLMNTEAFF. The gene calls are TRBV5-1 and TRBJ1-1, with TRBD1 matching over 7 bases. CDR1 and CDR2 (germline): SGHRS, YFSETQ. Trimming took 6 bases from V and 0 from J; bases not matched to a gene: 8. This CDR3 region has 15 residues.

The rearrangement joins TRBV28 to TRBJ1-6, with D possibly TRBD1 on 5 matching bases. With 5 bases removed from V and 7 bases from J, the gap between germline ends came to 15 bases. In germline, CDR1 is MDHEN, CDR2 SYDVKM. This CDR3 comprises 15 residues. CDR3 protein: CASSLPGDGNSPLHF. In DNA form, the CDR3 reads TGTGCCAGCAGTCTCCCCGGGGACGGGAATTCACCCCTCCACTTT.

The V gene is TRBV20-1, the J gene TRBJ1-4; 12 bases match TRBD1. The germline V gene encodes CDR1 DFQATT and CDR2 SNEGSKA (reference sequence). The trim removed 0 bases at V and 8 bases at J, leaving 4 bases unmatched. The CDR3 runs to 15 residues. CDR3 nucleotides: TGCAGTGCTAGAGATGGGACAGGGGGCGAGGAAAAACTGTTTTTT. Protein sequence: CSARDGTGGEEKLFF.

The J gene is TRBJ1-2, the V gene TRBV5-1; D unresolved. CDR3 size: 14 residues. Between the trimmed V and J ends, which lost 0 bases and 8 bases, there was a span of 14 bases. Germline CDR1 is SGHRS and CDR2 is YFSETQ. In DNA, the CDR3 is TGCGCCAGCAGCTTGGCCCGGTCATCCTTCGGCTACACCTTC. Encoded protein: CASSLARSSFGYTF.

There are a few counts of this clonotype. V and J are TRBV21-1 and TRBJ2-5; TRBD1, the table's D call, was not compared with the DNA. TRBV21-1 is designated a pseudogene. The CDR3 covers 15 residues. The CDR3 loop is CASSKVWTGGETQYF. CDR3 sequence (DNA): TGTGCCAGCAGCAAAGTTTGGACAGGGGGGGAGACCCAGTACTTC.

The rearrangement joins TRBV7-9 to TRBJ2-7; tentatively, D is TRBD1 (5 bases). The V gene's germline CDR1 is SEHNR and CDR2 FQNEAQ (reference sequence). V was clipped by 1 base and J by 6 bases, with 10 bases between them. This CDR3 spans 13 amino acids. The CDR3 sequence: CASSLEGLGEQYF. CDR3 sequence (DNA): TGTGCCAGCAGCTTAGAGGGGTTAGGCGAGCAGTACTTC. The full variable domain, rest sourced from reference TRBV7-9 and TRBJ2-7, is DTGVSQNPRHKITKRGQNVTFRCDPISEHNRLYWYRQTLGQGPEFLTYFQNEAQLEKSRLLSDRFSAERPKGSFSTLEIQRTEQGDSAMYLCASSLEGLGEQYFGPGTRLTVT.

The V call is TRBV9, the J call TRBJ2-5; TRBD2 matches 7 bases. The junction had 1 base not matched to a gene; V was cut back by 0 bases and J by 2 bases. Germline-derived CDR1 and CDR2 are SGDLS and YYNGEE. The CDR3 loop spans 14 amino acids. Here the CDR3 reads CASSVASGQETQYF. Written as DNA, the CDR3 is TGTGCCAGCAGCGTAGCTAGCGGTCAAGAGACCCAGTACTTC.